The entry below describes one TCR beta chain. V lost 2 bases to trimming and J lost 5 bases; unmatched junction nucleotides: 4. The CDR3 contains 14 residues. Germline V gene data show CDR1 as SGHRS and CDR2 as YFSETQ. In the source study's methods: Estimated nucleated cell counts came from reference gene primer amplification. Produced via immunoSEQ multiplex PCR; TCRdb's table is partial and in-frame only. V, J and clone size were drawn from that table, and D and trimming were deduced from the DNA. The sample has about 390,000 clones; around 87% are singletons. This sample was included in a study of blood T cell repertoires in COVID-19. Before being deemed recovered, Cohort 3 donors had two negative PCRs, clearance, or symptom resolution.

This clonotype was sampled from a woman aged 45-65 years who had recovered from COVID-19. The chain is built from TRBV5-1 and TRBJ2-1, with 7 bases matching TRBD2. Sequenced input: PBMCs or T cells enriched from blood (not recorded which). The DNA of the CDR3 is TGCGCCAGCAGCTTCGGGGGGTCAAACAATGAGCAGTTCTTC. This translates into CASSFGGSNNEQFF.